This paragraph reports one T cell receptor beta chain. Its ends do not fully match the called genes, so a read error is possible. From germline, CDR1 is SGHRS and CDR2 YFSETQ. This CDR3 region has 15 residues. No patient received treatment before thyroid surgery. These data belong to a study of metastatic and nonmetastatic thyroid tumors. TCRdb reanalyzed the PCR reads with MiXCR. Here the sample spans 60,000 or so clones, 4% to 4.5% being singletons. This TCR came from a female donor with papillary thyroid cancer or a benign thyroid nodule (not recorded which). Some clones in this sample may be carry-over from other donors' samples. The rearrangement uses TRBV5-1 and TRBJ1-1, with D maybe TRBD1 (6 bases). The sequencing sample was made of blood. The CDR3 protein is CASGLGAWGRAEAFF. The CDR3 DNA sequence: TGCGCCAGCGGCTTGGGGGCATGGGGTCGAGCTGAAGCTTTCTTT. Full variable domain (remainder filled in from reference TRBV5-1 and TRBJ1-1): KAGVTQTPRYLIKTRGQQVTLSCSPISGHRSVSWYQQTPGQGLQFLFEYFSETQRNKGNFPGRFSGRQFSNSRSEMNVSTLELGDSALYLCASGLGAWGRAEAFFGQGTRLTVV.